Each of the 8 T cell receptor beta chains below was sequenced from the same sample in a study of cytomegalovirus exposure and HLA in healthy donors. The assay was immunoSEQ multiplex PCR, and TCRdb's table has in-frame clones only and misses some. The table has fewer than 250,000 clones, about 87% seen once. Sequencing used PBMCs. The receptors come from a man aged 18 to 35 in good health and CMV-seronegative.

CDR3 DNA: TGTGCCAGCAGTTTCCAGGGTAATGAGCAGTTCTTC. Protein sequence: CASSFQGNEQFF. V is TRBV27 and J is TRBJ2-1, with TRBD1 as a possible D gene (5 bases). The V gene's germline CDR1 is MNHEY and CDR2 SMNVEV (reference sequence). V dropped 3 bases and J dropped 7 bases, with 7 bases sitting between them. This CDR3 has 12 amino acids.

The sample holds a few counts of this clone. This chain links TRBV6-1 with TRBJ2-5; TRBD2 matches 12 bases. The length of the CDR3 is 15 residues. V gave up 2 bases and J gave up 2 bases; unmatched junction bases: 0. Germline CDR1 and CDR2: MNHNS and SASEGT. For the CDR3, the DNA is TGTGCCAGCAGTGAACTAGCGGGGGGGCAAGAGACCCAGTACTTC. As protein: CASSELAGGQETQYF.

The gene calls are TRBV11-3 and TRBJ2-3, with a tentative D call TRBD2 (6 bases). V dropped 8 bases and J dropped 3 bases, with 12 bases sitting between them. The CDR3 consists of 13 residues. Germline V gene sequence: CDR1 SGHNT, CDR2 YENEEA. CDR3 sequence: CASRDSQTDTQYF. As DNA, the CDR3 is TGTGCCAGCCGGGACTCCCAAACAGATACGCAGTATTTT.

This rearrangement joins TRBV28 to TRBJ2-7; 10 bases are a match to TRBD1. CDR3 length: 16 amino acids. In germline, CDR1 is MDHEN, CDR2 SYDVKM. The ends lost 9 bases at V and 5 bases at J; junction bases unmatched: 16. This CDR3 reads CASDTPRDRGSHEQYF. CDR3 sequence (DNA): TGTGCCAGTGATACCCCCCGGGACAGGGGTAGCCACGAGCAGTACTTC. Based on the CDR3 plus reference TRBV28 and TRBJ2-7, the full variable domain is DVKVTQSSRYLVKRTGEKVFLECVQDMDHENMFWYRQDPGLGLRLIYFSYDVKMKEKGDIPEGYSVSREKKERFSLILESASTNQTSMYLCASDTPRDRGSHEQYFGPGTRLTVT.

This clone showed up just once. The chain combines TRBV4-1 with TRBJ2-5; D possibly corresponds to TRBD2 (6 bases). The CDR3 is 16 residues long. CDR1 is MGHRA and CDR2 is YSYEKL in the germline V gene. V shed 1 base and J shed 2 bases, with 14 bases lying between them. The DNA for the CDR3 is TGCGCCAGCAGCCAAGTTGGTGGGGGGATGCAAGAGACCCAGTACTTC. Encoded protein: CASSQVGGGMQETQYF.

The chain combines TRBV9 with TRBJ2-7; unclear D gene. Germline V gene sequence: CDR1 SGDLS, CDR2 YYNGEE. CDR3 size: 16 residues. The germline V and J ends were trimmed by 0 bases and 0 bases, with 13 bases remaining between them. The DNA for the CDR3 is TGTGCCAGCAGCGTAGAGGCCAGGTTTAGCTCCTACGAGCAGTACTTC. Amino acid sequence: CASSVEARFSSYEQYF.

This clone was picked up one time. The chain carries TRBV27 and TRBJ2-5; D is ambiguous. Germline V CDR1 and CDR2: MNHEY, SMNVEV (reference sequence). V lost 4 bases to trimming and J lost 5 bases, with 17 bases between them. This CDR3 has 15 amino acids. For the CDR3, the DNA is TGTGCCAGCAGTTCCTACGGTCTGATTTATGAGACCCAGTACTTC. Translation: CASSSYGLIYETQYF.

This clone was counted a few times. The chain is built from TRBV7-2 and TRBJ2-7, with D maybe TRBD1 (6 bases). This CDR3 has 15 residues. Trimming took 3 bases from V and 5 from J, leaving 17 bases between them. In germline, CDR1 is SGHTA, CDR2 FQGNSA. The CDR3 reads CASSFAPGAYDEQYF. DNA of the CDR3: TGTGCCAGCAGCTTCGCCCCAGGGGCGTACGACGAGCAGTACTTC.